The present TCR beta chain was sequenced within a study of CD8+CD57+ T cells in acquired aplastic anemia. The junction had 9 bases not matched to a gene; V was cut back by 4 bases and J by 6 bases. The CDR3 is 14 amino acids. Germline V gene sequence: CDR1 SGHRS, CDR2 YFSETQ. Profiles of TCR beta VDJ and CDR3 were generated from a genomic DNA template. TCRdb processed the reads anew with MiXCR; each CDR3 protein has one entry. This table holds approximately 200,000 distinct CDR3 sequences, roughly half found once. This clonotype was observed many times. The chain links TRBV5-1 to TRBJ2-7; 8 bases are shared with TRBD1. This clonotype originated in a human donor in good health, serving as a control. The sample comprised sorted CD4+, CD8+, or CD8+CD57+ T cells (not recorded which) from PBMCs. CDR3 loop: CASSPDRGRLEQYF. In DNA, the CDR3 is TGCGCCAGCAGCCCCGACAGGGGAAGGCTCGAGCAGTACTTC.